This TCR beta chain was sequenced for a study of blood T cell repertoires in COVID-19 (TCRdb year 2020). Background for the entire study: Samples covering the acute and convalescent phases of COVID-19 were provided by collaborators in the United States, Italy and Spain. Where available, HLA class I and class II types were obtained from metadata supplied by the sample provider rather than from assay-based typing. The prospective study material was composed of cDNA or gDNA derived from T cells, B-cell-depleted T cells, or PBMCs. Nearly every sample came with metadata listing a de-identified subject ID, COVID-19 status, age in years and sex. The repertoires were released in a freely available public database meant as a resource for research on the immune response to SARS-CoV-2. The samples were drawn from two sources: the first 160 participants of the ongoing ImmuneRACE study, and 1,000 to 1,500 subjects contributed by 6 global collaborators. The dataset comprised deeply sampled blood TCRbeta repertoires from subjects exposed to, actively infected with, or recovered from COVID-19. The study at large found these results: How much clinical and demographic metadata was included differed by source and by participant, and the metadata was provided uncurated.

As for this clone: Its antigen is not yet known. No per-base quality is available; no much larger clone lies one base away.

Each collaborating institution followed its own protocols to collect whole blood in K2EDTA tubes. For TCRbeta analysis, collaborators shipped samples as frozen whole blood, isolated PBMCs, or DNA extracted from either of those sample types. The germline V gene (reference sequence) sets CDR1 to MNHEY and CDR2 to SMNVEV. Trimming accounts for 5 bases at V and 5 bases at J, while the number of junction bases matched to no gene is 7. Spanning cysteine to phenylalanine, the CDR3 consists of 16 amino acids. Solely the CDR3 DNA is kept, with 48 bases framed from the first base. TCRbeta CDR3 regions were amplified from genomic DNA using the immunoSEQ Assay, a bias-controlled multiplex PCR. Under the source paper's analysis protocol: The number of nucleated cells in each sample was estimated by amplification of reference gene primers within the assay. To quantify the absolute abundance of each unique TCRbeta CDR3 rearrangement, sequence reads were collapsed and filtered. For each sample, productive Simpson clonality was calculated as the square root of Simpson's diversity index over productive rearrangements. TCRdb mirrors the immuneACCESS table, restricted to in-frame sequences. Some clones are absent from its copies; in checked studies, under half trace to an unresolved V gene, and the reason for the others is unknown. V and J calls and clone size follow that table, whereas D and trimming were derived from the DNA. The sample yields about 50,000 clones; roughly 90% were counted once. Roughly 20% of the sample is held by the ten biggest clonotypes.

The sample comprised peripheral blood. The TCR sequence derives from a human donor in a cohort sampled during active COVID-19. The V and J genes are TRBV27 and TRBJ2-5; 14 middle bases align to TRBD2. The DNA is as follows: TGTGCCAGCAGTCCGACTAGCGGGGGGGGTATTGAGACCCAGTACTTC. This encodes CASSPTSGGGIETQYF.